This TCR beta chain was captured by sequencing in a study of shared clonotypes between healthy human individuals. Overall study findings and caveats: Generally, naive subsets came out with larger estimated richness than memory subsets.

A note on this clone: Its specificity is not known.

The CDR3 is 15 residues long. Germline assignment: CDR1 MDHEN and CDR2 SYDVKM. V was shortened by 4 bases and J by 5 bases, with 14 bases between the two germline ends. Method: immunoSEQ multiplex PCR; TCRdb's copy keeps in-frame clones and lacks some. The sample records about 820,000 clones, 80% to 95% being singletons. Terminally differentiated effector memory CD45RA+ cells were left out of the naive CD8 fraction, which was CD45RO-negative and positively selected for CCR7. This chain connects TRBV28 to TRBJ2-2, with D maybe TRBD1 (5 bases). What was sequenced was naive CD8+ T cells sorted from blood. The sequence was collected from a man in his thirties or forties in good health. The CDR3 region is CASSWVRVRTGELFF. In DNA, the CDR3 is TGTGCCAGCAGTTGGGTCAGGGTTCGGACCGGGGAGCTGTTTTTT.